Sequencing of this TCR beta chain was carried out in a study of shared clonotypes between healthy human individuals. The study, taken as a whole, reports: The sharing of approximately 4.6% of naive CD4 clonotypes was seen across a handful of donors.

Turning to this clone: Its antigen is unknown.

Sequencing was performed with immunoSEQ multiplex PCR; in TCRdb, only in-frame clones are kept and a portion is missing. Of approximately 1.5 million clones detected, 97% to 99% appear once; the ten largest clones hold around 0.33%. The sample taken for sequencing was naive CD4+ T cells sorted from blood. Stated subset: CD45RA+ positively selected. This clonotype originated in a man in his thirties or forties in good health.

CDR3 protein: CASSLMGRVDTQYF. The CDR3 DNA follows: TGTGCCAGCAGTTTAATGGGGAGAGTGGATACGCAGTATTTT. This chain uses TRBV27 with TRBJ2-3, with TRBD2 as a possible D gene (5 bases). CDR3 length: 14 amino acids. V was clipped by 2 bases and J by 6 bases, with 12 bases between them. Germline V CDR1 and CDR2: MNHEY, SMNVEV (reference sequence).